The rows below give T cell receptor beta chains drawn from one sample of a study of resident and recirculating memory T cells in vitiligo. Sequencing was performed with immunoSEQ multiplex PCR; in TCRdb, only in-frame clones are kept and a portion is missing. This sample yields 70,000 or so clones, of which 91% are seen a single time; roughly 5% belongs to the top ten. The sequencing input was blood. All receptors derive from a male donor with vitiligo. The CDR3 runs from the conserved cysteine through the conserved F or W. The D gene is left open where the match is weak. A clone size is listed for some rows: how often the clone was seen (once, few, many), or a class if it is expanded.

V gene	D gene	clone size	J gene	CDR3 DNA	CDR3 protein
TRBV19	NA	NA	TRBJ1-1	TGTGCCAGTAGTAATCGGGCTGAAGCTTTCTTT	CASSNRAEAFF
TRBV4-3	NA	NA	TRBJ2-1	TGCGCCAGCAGCCAAGATGGCCGGGGAGGCAATGAGCAGTTCTTC	CASSQDGRGGNEQFF
TRBV7-3	NA	NA	TRBJ1-2	TGTGCCAGCAGCCAACAGTCTAACTATGGCTACACCTTC	CASSQQSNYGYTF
TRBV6-1	NA	NA	TRBJ1-2	TGTGCCAGCAGTGAAACTGAACGACTTGGCTATGGCTACACCTTC	CASSETERLGYGYTF
TRBV4-1	NA	NA	TRBJ2-7	TGCGCCAGCAGCCAAGCCAATTCTCGGGGCGAGCAGTACTTC	CASSQANSRGEQYF
TRBV5-1	NA	NA	TRBJ1-3	TGCGCCAGCAGTTTACCCCCGGGGGAATGGGCTGGAAACACCATATATTTT	CASSLPPGEWAGNTIYF
TRBV11-3	NA	NA	TRBJ2-7	TGTGCCAGCAGCTTAAGGAGTACCCACGAGCAGTACTTC	CASSLRSTHEQYF
TRBV4-3	TRBD2	NA	TRBJ2-1	TGCGCCAGCAGCCAAGAACCTAGCGGGGGGGGGAATGAGCAGTTCTTC	CASSQEPSGGGNEQFF
TRBV27	TRBD1	NA	TRBJ2-7	TGTGCCAGCAGTCCGCCCGGGACAGCCCTATCCTCGTACGAGCAGTACTTC	CASSPPGTALSSYEQYF
TRBV9	NA	NA	TRBJ1-3	TGTGCCAGCAGCGTAGGAGGGTTTACCTCTGGAAACACCATATATTTT	CASSVGGFTSGNTIYF
TRBV5-1	TRBD1	NA	TRBJ1-1	TGCGCCAGCAGCTTGTTCGGACAGGGGGACACTGAAGCTTTCTTT	CASSLFGQGDTEAFF
TRBV13	NA	NA	TRBJ1-1	TGTGCCAGCAGCTTAGGACCTTCCAGTTTGAACACTGAAGCTTTCTTT	CASSLGPSSLNTEAFF
TRBV6-5	NA	NA	TRBJ2-7	TGTGCCAGCAGGGGCCTGGGGGCAGCGTCGGGAGAGCAGTACTTC	CASRGLGAASGEQYF
TRBV9	TRBD2	once	TRBJ2-3	TGTGCCAGCAGCGCTACTAGCGGGGGGGCTATGGGAGCAGATACGCAGTATTTT	CASSATSGGAMGADTQYF
TRBV7-2	NA	NA	TRBJ2-7	TGTGCCAGCAGCTCCCTTTCCTACGAGCAGTACTTC	CASSSLSYEQYF
TRBV4-1	TRBD1	NA	TRBJ1-5	TGCGCCAGCAGCCAAGCTGGGACAGGGAGTTATCAGCCCCAGCATTTT	CASSQAGTGSYQPQHF
TRBV9	TRBD2	NA	TRBJ2-3	TGTGCCAGCAGCGTAGGGGGAGCGGCGGGGGGGCCACAAGATACGCAGTATTTT	CASSVGGAAGGPQDTQYF
TRBV10-3	NA	NA	TRBJ2-5	TGTGCCATCACCTCTTCCCCCACCGGGGAGACCCAGTACTTC	CAITSSPTGETQYF
TRBV7-2	NA	NA	TRBJ1-5	TGTGCCAGCAGCTTTTGGGGCGTTCAGCGTAGCAATCAGCCCCAGCATTTT	CASSFWGVQRSNQPQHF
TRBV6-5	NA	NA	TRBJ2-7	TGTGCCAGCAGTTACTTGGCAGGGGGACTTTCCGAGCAGTACTTC	CASSYLAGGLSEQYF
TRBV6-5	NA	once	TRBJ1-4	TGTGCCAGCAGCCCCGCTTGGACAGCCTATGAAAAACTGTTTTTT	CASSPAWTAYEKLFF
TRBV6-6	TRBD1	NA	TRBJ2-3	TGTGCCAGCAGTTCCCGGACAGGGACTACAGATACGCAGTATTTT	CASSSRTGTTDTQYF
TRBV5-6	TRBD1	NA	TRBJ1-1	TGTGCCAGCAGCCTCAGGACAGGGACCAACACTGAAGCTTTCTTT	CASSLRTGTNTEAFF
TRBV4-3	NA	NA	TRBJ1-5	TGCGCCAGCAGCCAAGTGTGGAGCGATCAGCCCCAGCATTTT	CASSQVWSDQPQHF
TRBV5-4	NA	NA	TRBJ2-5	TGTGCCAGCAGCGATACAGGGTTCCAAGAGACCCAGTACTTC	CASSDTGFQETQYF
TRBV5-5	NA	NA	TRBJ1-6	TGTGCCAGCAGCTTGCCAGGGGCCTCCTATAATTCACCCCTCCACTTT	CASSLPGASYNSPLHF
TRBV19	NA	NA	TRBJ1-2	TGTGCCAGTAGTCATGATCCCGCGACAGTTGTCAACTATGGCTACACCTTC	CASSHDPATVVNYGYTF
TRBV7-2	NA	NA	TRBJ1-1	TGTGCCAGCAGCTTAGGGGGGGGTGGCACTGAAGCTTTCTTT	CASSLGGGGTEAFF
TRBV27	TRBD1	NA	TRBJ1-6	TGTGCCAGCAGTTTATTAGAGGGGGCACGATCACCCCTCCACTTT	CASSLLEGARSPLHF
TRBV7-3	NA	NA	TRBJ1-6	TGTGCCAGCAGCAACCGCGCGGTTGTTAATTCACCCCTCCACTTT	CASSNRAVVNSPLHF
TRBV6-5	NA	NA	TRBJ2-7	TGTGCCAGCAGTGACAACAGGGACTACGAGCAGTACTTC	CASSDNRDYEQYF
TRBV5-1	TRBD2	few	TRBJ2-2	TGCGCCAGCCAAGCGGGGGGGCTTGACACCGGGGAGCTGTTTTTT	CASQAGGLDTGELFF
TRBV10-3	NA	few	TRBJ1-4	TGTGCCACCAGGGATGGGGACACAAAGGAAAAACTGTTTTTT	CATRDGDTKEKLFF
TRBV9	NA	once	TRBJ2-2	TGTGCCAGCAGCGGTGGAGGCCGGCCCCCTAACACCGGGGAGCTGTTTTTT	CASSGGGRPPNTGELFF